What follows is one TCR beta chain and its context. This clone has ten or more counts. The target of this receptor is not known. There are no base qualities to consult, and no much larger clone falls within one base. From a lookup of the germline V gene (reference sequence), CDR1 and CDR2 are LNHDA and SQIVND. The CDR3 contains 14 residues, cysteine and phenylalanine counted. Only CDR3 DNA is held: 42 bases, read in frame from base 1. Clipping removes 7 bases from V and 5 bases from J, with 10 as the unmatched junction base count. The entry originates in a study of T cells after posttransplantation cyclophosphamide listed by TCRdb under 2016. In the study overall: Using TRB sequencing, the study followed how the T cell repertoire rebuilt after myeloablative bone marrow transplantation with posttransplantation cyclophosphamide given as GVHD prophylaxis. Antigen receptor sequencing was done on samples from a few dozen PTCy-treated patients and from 15 to 20 related bone marrow donors of those patients. Blood from all 35 or so PTCy patients with 1-year posttransplant specimens was subjected to TRB sequencing. TRB sequencing was also done on up to 3 additional blood samples from 2 to 5.2 years after transplant in 3 patients, and on pretransplant blood from 4 patients. Because TRA and TRB clonality were tightly correlated in 9 samples, subsequent TCR analyses were focused on TRB only. Public TRB sequences were queried against a database of over 3,500 sequences associated with responses to pathogens, tumor antigens, self-antigens and alloantigens.

Genomic DNA was used for TRB sequencing, which was performed with the immunoSEQ assay at survey resolution or with the hsTCRB kit. The authors processed their data as follows. The immunoSEQ software handled the initial read processing, while the LymphoSeq R package was used for the repertoire analyses. Clonality was computed as 1 minus normalized Shannon entropy, and a Gini coefficient was also calculated for each TRB dataset. To infer phenotypes in unsorted samples, TRB sequences from sorted subsets of the recipient or donor were mapped onto unsorted samples from the same recipient. TCRdb took over this immuneACCESS table, retaining in-frame rearrangements with V and J assigned. Such tables are incomplete; in checked studies, under half of the missing clones stem from an unresolved V gene, and the remainder is unexplained. V and J calls and clone size follow that table, whereas D and trimming were derived from the DNA. This sample has about 25,000 clones, none of them a singleton. The ten largest clones capture about 1.8% of the sample.

Study-wide findings and limitations: Across the approximately 42 patients, TRB clonality was highly associated with recipient CMV seropositivity and CMV reactivation, and diversity with PTCy was similar to that in the CNI/methotrexate controls. Donor-recipient similarity was low at 1-2 months but rose over the first year, and later blood repertoires were often dominated by donor CD8+ memory clones. The TRB repertoires of T cells infiltrating skin or the GI tract showed only limited overlap with the TRB repertoires found in blood.

Reading the label with the study, this specimen's treatment or condition is: high-dose cyclophosphamide on days +3 and +4 as single-agent GVHD prophylaxis. PTCy patients received busulfan and fludarabine conditioning, a related or unrelated marrow graft, and cyclophosphamide on days +3 and +4. The PTCy-treated patients were drawn from a prospective, multi-institutional clinical trial. Mononuclear cells from peripheral blood and bone marrow were separated by Ficoll-Hypaque density centrifugation and then cryopreserved. Here the sequenced sample was PBMCs, taken after allogeneic stem cell transplant with posttransplant cyclophosphamide. The chain is encoded by TRBV19 joined to TRBJ2-7; TRBD1 aligns with 8 central bases. The clonotype comes from a male patient aged 18 to 35 who received an allogeneic stem cell transplant from a related donor, was CMV-positive, and had no GVHD. In patients who had a transplant, some T cells may come from the graft donor. In nucleotide form, the sequence is TGTGCCAGTACTAGCAGGGGGCGTTATAACGAGCAGTACTTC. The encoded protein is CASTSRGRYNEQYF.